This T cell receptor beta chain was identified in a study of cytomegalovirus exposure and HLA in healthy donors. Germline CDR1 and CDR2: PRHDT and FYEKMQ (reference sequence). V dropped 0 bases and J dropped 1; count of bases not matched to a gene: 4. This CDR3 spans 16 amino acids. TCRdb's table, derived via immunoSEQ multiplex PCR, lists solely in-frame clones and lacks some. The sample contains 150,000 to 180,000 clones, 86% of which appear only once. Material: PBMCs. The origin of this receptor is a human donor in good health. The V gene is TRBV13, the J gene TRBJ1-1; 8 bases map to TRBD1. The CDR3 sequence: CASSLGQGVGNTEAFF. The CDR3 bases are TGTGCCAGCAGCTTAGGACAGGGGGTCGGGAACACTGAAGCTTTCTTT.